Included here is one T cell receptor (beta chain) sequence, with context. The data originate from a study of blood T cell repertoires in COVID-19. Overall study: From the United States, Italy and Spain came samples of acute and convalescent COVID-19. PBMCs, B-cell-depleted T cells, or T cells provided the cDNA or gDNA that made up the material.

Original processing notes: Amplification from reference gene primers served as the basis for estimated nucleated cell counts. The table came from immunoSEQ multiplex PCR; TCRdb's copy has only in-frame clones and leaves some out. The V and J calls and clone size come from that table; D and trimming were worked out from the DNA. The profile covers roughly 49,000 clones, with 70% to 85% appearing a single time and about 4.4% taken by the ten largest. Trimming shortened V by 3 bases and J by 4 bases, and 10 bases separated the two germline ends. CDR3 size: 13 residues. Germline-derived CDR1 and CDR2 are SGHDT and YYEEEE.

J is TRBJ1-2 and V is TRBV5-6; TRBD1 is a possible D gene (5 bases). The TCR originated in a man in his fifties with active COVID-19. Sequencing input: peripheral blood. Written as DNA, the CDR3 is TGTGCCAGCAGCTCGGGGGGGATCTATGGCTACACCTTC. It codes for CASSSGGIYGYTF.